Presented here are 16 T cell receptor beta chains from one specimen sequenced in a study of blood T cell repertoires in COVID-19. TCRdb's table, derived via immunoSEQ multiplex PCR, lists solely in-frame clones and lacks some. The data contain around 47,000 clones, about 83% of them singletons. The sequencing sample was made of peripheral blood. These receptor sequences come from a man aged 65 to 85 with active COVID-19.

This clone was observed a handful of times. The genes are TRBV4-3 and TRBJ1-2, with 7 bases identical to TRBD1. Germline V gene lookup returns CDR1 LGHNA and CDR2 YSLEER. J gave up 8 bases and V 5 bases, and 14 bases lay outside the gene matches. The CDR3 has 15 residues. CDR3 DNA sequence: TGCGCCAGCAGCAGGGGGCCTCATGAATCTATCGGCTACACCTTC. Translated: CASSRGPHESIGYTF.

This clone was seen only once. V usage is TRBV5-1 and J usage is TRBJ1-1; D not resolved. This CDR3 spans 15 amino acids. The germline V gene has CDR1 SGHRS and CDR2 YFSETQ. V was pared by 3 bases and J by 7 bases, with 19 bases between. CDR3: CASSSSPDNLGEAFF. The DNA of the CDR3 is TGCGCCAGCAGCTCCTCCCCCGACAACTTGGGTGAAGCTTTCTTT.

The chain uses TRBV4-2 and TRBJ2-7; D possibly corresponds to TRBD1 (6 bases). Germline CDR1 is LGHNA and CDR2 is YNFKEQ. The V and J ends lost 0 bases and 2 bases respectively, with 8 bases between them. The CDR3 is 14 amino acids. For the CDR3, the DNA is TGTGCCAGCAGCCAAGACAGGGGCACCTACGAGCAGTACTTC. Its translation is CASSQDRGTYEQYF.

J is TRBJ1-1 and V is TRBV7-2; TRBD1 matches 9 bases. With V trimmed by 5 bases and J by 0 bases, 7 bases remained unmatched. Germline V lookup: CDR1 SGHTA, CDR2 FQGNSA. The CDR3 covers 16 residues. CDR3 nucleotide sequence: TGTGCCAGCAGCCCGTCCCGGGACAGGGTGAACACTGAAGCTTTCTTT. Translating it yields CASSPSRDRVNTEAFF.

The CDR3 loop is CASSLYSGGGTGELFF. In DNA form, the CDR3 reads TGTGCCAGCAGCTTGTATAGCGGGGGAGGTACCGGGGAGCTGTTTTTT. This rearrangement joins TRBV7-9 to TRBJ2-2; 9 nucleotides line up with TRBD2. Germline lookup yields CDR1 SEHNR and CDR2 FQNEAQ (reference sequence). V trimming: 3 bases; J trimming: 5 bases; junction bases outside the gene matches: 7. There are 16 residues in the CDR3.

The J gene is TRBJ2-5, the V gene TRBV6-2 or TRBV6-3; maybe TRBD2 (6 bases). This CDR3 contains 14 residues. Germline values: CDR1 MNHEY, CDR2 SVGEGT. V lost 2 bases to trimming and J lost 12 bases, with 19 bases between them. This chain's CDR3 is CASSYTTSRGAEYF. The CDR3, as DNA: TGTGCCAGCAGTTACACGACTAGTAGGGGAGCAGAGTACTTC.

V is TRBV7-2 and J is TRBJ1-2, with 7 bases that match TRBD1. The CDR3 contains 16 residues. Germline assignment: CDR1 SGHTA and CDR2 FQGNSA. Trimming removed 2 bases from V and 0 bases from J; junction bases left unmatched: 6. CDR3 coding DNA: TGTGCCAGCAGCTTATGGGGACAGTCAACTAACTATGGCTACACCTTC. Its translation is CASSLWGQSTNYGYTF.

This clone was detected once. The chain combines TRBV7-9 with TRBJ1-2; D not resolved. Germline CDR1 SEHNR, CDR2 FQNEAQ (reference sequence). Trimming left V 1 base short and J 1 base short, with 7 bases between. The CDR3 has 14 residues. CDR3 DNA sequence: TGTGCCAGCAGCTTAGGGGGAGGTAACTATGGCTACACCTTC. This translates into CASSLGGGNYGYTF.

This chain connects TRBV7-8 to TRBJ1-5; D may be TRBD1 (6 bases). V was cut by 3 bases and J by 2 bases, with 11 bases left in between. CDR1 and CDR2 (germline): SGHVS, FQNEAQ. This CDR3 contains 15 residues. The CDR3 region is CASSLQQGGNQPQHF. In DNA form, the CDR3 reads TGTGCCAGCAGCTTGCAACAGGGTGGCAATCAGCCCCAGCATTTT.

The chain links TRBV28 to TRBJ1-2; D might be TRBD1 (6 bases). The ends were cut back, 6 bases at V and 4 bases at J, with 15 bases in the middle. The germline V gene has CDR1 MDHEN and CDR2 SYDVKM. CDR3 length: 14 amino acids. The CDR3 reads CASSKGTGSYGYTF. In DNA, the CDR3 is TGTGCCAGCAGCAAAGGAACAGGGAGCTATGGCTACACCTTC.

V and J are TRBV18 and TRBJ1-1; 7 bases line up with TRBD1. Unmatched junction bases numbered 9, after V lost 10 bases and J lost 1 base. The CDR3 is 14 amino acids. Germline V gives CDR1 KGHSH, CDR2 LQKENI. CDR3: CATQPGTANTEAFF. The CDR3 region has the DNA TGTGCCACCCAACCCGGGACAGCGAACACTGAAGCTTTCTTT.

This clone has only a few counts. The rearrangement links TRBV7-8 to TRBJ2-5; 8 nucleotides agree with TRBD1. The CDR3 is 13 amino acids. Germline loops: CDR1 SGHVS, CDR2 FQNEAQ. Losses at the gene ends were 8 bases for V and 5 bases for J; bases not matched to a gene: 7. CDR3: CASGKTGGETQYF. The CDR3 DNA follows: TGTGCCAGCGGCAAAACAGGGGGGGAGACCCAGTACTTC.

This clone showed up just a few times. This chain links TRBV4-1 with TRBJ2-4; 9 nucleotides line up with TRBD1. Germline V gene data show CDR1 as MGHRA and CDR2 as YSYEKL. The CDR3 extends over 13 amino acids. V lost 3 bases and J lost 9; bases outside the gene matches: 3. CDR3 nucleotides: TGCGCCAGCAGCCAGGGGGGACAGGGCATTCAGTACTTC. Amino acid sequence: CASSQGGQGIQYF.

This chain links TRBV4-1 with TRBJ2-7, with D tentatively TRBD1 (7 bases). There are 14 residues in the CDR3. V was pared by 1 base and J by 11 bases, with 18 bases between. The V gene's germline CDR1 is MGHRA and CDR2 YSYEKL. CDR3 protein: CASSQGGQAGLEYF. The DNA of the CDR3 is TGCGCCAGCAGCCAAGGAGGACAGGCGGGATTGGAGTACTTC.

V usage is TRBV7-3 and J usage is TRBJ2-5, with 7 bases matching TRBD2. Germline-derived CDR1 and CDR2 are SGHTA and FQGTGA. With 3 bases clipped from V and 5 bases from J, the junction kept 6 bases outside the gene matches. This CDR3 is 14 amino acids long. The DNA of the CDR3 is TGTGCCAGCAGCTTCGGAGCGGGGAGGGAGACCCAGTACTTC. It is translated as CASSFGAGRETQYF. Supplemented by reference TRBV7-3 and TRBJ2-5, the full variable domain reads GAGVSQTPSNKVTEKGKYVELRCDPISGHTALYWYRQSLGQGPEFLIYFQGTGAADDSGLPNDRFFAVRPEGSVSTLKIQRTERGDSAVYLCASSFGAGRETQYFGPGTRLLVL.

This clone was recorded only once. The J gene is TRBJ1-2, the V gene TRBV5-8; the match to TRBD1 covers 8 bases. V shed 4 bases and J 7 bases; nucleotides not matched to a gene: 6. This CDR3 contains 13 residues. In germline, CDR1 is SGHTS, CDR2 YDEGEE. Written as DNA, the CDR3 is TGTGCCAGCAGCGCAGGGGGCGCGTTTGGCTACACCTTC. Its protein product is CASSAGGAFGYTF. Combining the CDR3 with reference TRBV5-8 and TRBJ1-2 gives the whole variable domain EAGVTQSPTHLIKTRGQQATLRCSPISGHTSVYWYQQALGLGLQFLLWYDEGEERNRGNFPPRFSGRQFPNYSSELNVNALELEDSALYLCASSAGGAFGYTFGSGTRLTVV.